This T cell receptor beta chain was observed in a study of T cells after yellow fever vaccination. V gave up 2 bases and J gave up 1 base, with 14 bases separating them. Germline assignment: CDR1 SGHTA and CDR2 FQGNSA. This CDR3 has 16 residues. In this sample, this clonotype turned up a few times. TCRdb called the 5' RACE reads again in MiXCR, with one record for every CDR3 protein. Among about 300,000 distinct CDR3 sequences, 3.5% to 4.5% were seen once, and the ten largest hold roughly 26%. The sample was PBMCs, taken 5 days after the yellow fever booster vaccination. V usage is TRBV7-2 and J usage is TRBJ1-1, with D possibly TRBD1 on 6 matching bases. The clonotype originates from a man aged 18 to 29 who received the YFV17D yellow fever vaccine. The CDR3 protein is CASSLTGSRGNTEAFF. The DNA for the CDR3 is TGTGCCAGCAGCTTAACGGGGTCCAGGGGGAACACTGAAGCTTTCTTT.